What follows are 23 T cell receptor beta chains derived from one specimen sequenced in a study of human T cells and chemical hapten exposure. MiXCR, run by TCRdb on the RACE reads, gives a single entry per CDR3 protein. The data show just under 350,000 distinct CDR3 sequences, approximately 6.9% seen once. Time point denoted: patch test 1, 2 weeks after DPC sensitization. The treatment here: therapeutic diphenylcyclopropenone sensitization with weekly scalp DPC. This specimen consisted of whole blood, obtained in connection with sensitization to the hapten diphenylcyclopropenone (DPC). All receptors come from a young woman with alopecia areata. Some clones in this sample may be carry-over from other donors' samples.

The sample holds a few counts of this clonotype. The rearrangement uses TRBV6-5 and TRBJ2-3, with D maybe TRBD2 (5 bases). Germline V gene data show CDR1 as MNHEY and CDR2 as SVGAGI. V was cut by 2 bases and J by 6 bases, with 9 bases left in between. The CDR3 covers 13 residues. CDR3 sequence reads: CASSYEGRDTQYF. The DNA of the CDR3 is TGTGCCAGCAGTTACGAGGGTCGGGATACGCAGTATTTT.

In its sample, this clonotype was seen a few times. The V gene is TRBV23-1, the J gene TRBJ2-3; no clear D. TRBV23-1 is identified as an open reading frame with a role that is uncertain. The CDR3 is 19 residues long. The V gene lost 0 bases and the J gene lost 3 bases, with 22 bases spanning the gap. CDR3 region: CASSQSPGWQYLRTDTQYF. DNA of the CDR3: TGCGCCAGCAGTCAATCGCCTGGGTGGCAGTACCTGCGGACAGATACGCAGTATTTT.

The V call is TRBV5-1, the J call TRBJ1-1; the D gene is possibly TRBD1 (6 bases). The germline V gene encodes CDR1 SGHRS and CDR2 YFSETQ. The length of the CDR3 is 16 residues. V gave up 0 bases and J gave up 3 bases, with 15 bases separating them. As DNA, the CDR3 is TGCGCCAGCAGCTTGGGACAGGAGTATACGGACACTGAAGCTTTCTTT. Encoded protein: CASSLGQEYTDTEAFF.

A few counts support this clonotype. CDR3 nucleotide sequence: TGCAGTGCTAGAGGTTTCAGACTTTCACCCCTCCACTTT. Amino acid sequence: CSARGFRLSPLHF. J is TRBJ1-6 and V is TRBV20-1; D unresolved. V was shortened by 1 base and J by 9 bases, with 10 bases between the two germline ends. Germline CDR1 DFQATT, CDR2 SNEGSKA (reference sequence). The CDR3 runs to 13 residues.

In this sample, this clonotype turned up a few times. The CDR3 is CASSRDRGFSTIYF. The CDR3, as DNA: TGTGCCAGCAGTCGGGACCGTGGTTTTAGCACCATATATTTT. V gene TRBV6-6 combines with J gene TRBJ1-3; D perhaps matches TRBD1 (5 bases). V was pared by 5 bases and J by 9 bases, with 17 bases between. The length of the CDR3 is 14 residues. Germline V CDR1 and CDR2: MNHNY, SVGAGI (reference sequence).

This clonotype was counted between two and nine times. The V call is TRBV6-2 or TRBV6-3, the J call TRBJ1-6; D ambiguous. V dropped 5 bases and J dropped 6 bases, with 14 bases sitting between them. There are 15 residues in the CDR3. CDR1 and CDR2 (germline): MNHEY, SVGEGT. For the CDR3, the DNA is TGTGCCAGCAGTGAGCGTTGGGGAGGTAATTCACCCCTCCACTTT. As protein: CASSERWGGNSPLHF.

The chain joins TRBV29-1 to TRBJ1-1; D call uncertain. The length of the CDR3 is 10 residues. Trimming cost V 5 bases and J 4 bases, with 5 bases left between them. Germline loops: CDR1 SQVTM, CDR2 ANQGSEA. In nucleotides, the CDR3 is TGCAGCGTTCCGGGCACTGAAGCTTTCTTT. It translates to CSVPGTEAFF.

The CDR3 DNA is TGCGCCAGCAGCCAAGAGCCCCACGACGGGGAGCTGTTTTTT. Residues: CASSQEPHDGELFF. This rearrangement joins TRBV4-3 to TRBJ2-2; D gene ambiguous. With 0 bases removed from V and 7 bases from J, the gap between germline ends came to 9 bases. Germline lookup yields CDR1 LGHNA and CDR2 YSLEER. There are 14 residues in the CDR3.

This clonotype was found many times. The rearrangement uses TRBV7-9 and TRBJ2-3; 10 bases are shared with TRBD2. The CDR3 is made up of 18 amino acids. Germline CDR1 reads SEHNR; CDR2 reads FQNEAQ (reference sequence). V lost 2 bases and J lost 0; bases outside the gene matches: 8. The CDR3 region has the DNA TGTGCCAGCAGCTTATACGGACTAGCGGCCTCTAGCACAGATACGCAGTATTTT. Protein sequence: CASSLYGLAASSTDTQYF.

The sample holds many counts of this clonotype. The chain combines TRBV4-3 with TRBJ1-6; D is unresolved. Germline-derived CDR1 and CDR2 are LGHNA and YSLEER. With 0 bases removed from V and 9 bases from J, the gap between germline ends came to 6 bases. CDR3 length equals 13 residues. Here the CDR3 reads CASSQEPVSPLHF. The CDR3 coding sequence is TGCGCCAGCAGCCAAGAACCGGTTTCACCCCTCCACTTT.

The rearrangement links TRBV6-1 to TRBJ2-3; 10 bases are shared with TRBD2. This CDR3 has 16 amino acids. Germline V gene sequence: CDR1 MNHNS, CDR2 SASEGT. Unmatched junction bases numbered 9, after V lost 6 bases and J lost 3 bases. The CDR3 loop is CASRRASGGETDTQYF. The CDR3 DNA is TGTGCCAGCAGGAGGGCTAGCGGGGGAGAAACAGATACGCAGTATTTT.

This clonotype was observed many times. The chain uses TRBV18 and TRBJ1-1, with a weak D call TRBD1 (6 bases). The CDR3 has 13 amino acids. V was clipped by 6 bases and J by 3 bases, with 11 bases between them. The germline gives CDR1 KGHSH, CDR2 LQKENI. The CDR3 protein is CASSLSGDTEAFF. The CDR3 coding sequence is TGTGCCAGCTCCTTGTCAGGGGACACTGAAGCTTTCTTT.

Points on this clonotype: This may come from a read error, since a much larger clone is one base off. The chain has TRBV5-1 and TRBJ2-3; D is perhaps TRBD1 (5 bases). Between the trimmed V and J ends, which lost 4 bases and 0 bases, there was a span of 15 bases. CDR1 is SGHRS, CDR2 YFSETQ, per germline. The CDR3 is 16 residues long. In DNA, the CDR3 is TGCGCCAGCAGCACCCTGGTGGGGCTCAGCACAGATACGCAGTATTTT. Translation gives CASSTLVGLSTDTQYF.

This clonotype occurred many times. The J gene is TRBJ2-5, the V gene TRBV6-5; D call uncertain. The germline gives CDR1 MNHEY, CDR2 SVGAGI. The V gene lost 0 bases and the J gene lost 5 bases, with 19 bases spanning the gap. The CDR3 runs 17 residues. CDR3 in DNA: TGTGCCAGCAGTTACTCTATCATAGTGAGCAGGATTGAGACCCAGTACTTC. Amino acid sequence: CASSYSIIVSRIETQYF.

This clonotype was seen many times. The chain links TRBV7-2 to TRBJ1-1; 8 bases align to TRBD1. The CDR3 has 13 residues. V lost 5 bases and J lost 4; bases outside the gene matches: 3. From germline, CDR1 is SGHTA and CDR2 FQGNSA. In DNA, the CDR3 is TGTGCCAGCAGCCGTGGACAGGGCACTGAAGCTTTCTTT. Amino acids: CASSRGQGTEAFF. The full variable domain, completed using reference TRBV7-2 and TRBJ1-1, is GAGVSQSPSNKVTEKGKDVELRCDPISGHTALYWYRQSLGQGLEFLIYFQGNSAPDKSGLPSDRFSAERTGGSVSTLTIQRTQQEDSAVYLCASSRGQGTEAFFGQGTRLTVV.

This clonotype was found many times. The CDR3 coding sequence is TGCGCCAGCAGCCAAGCTAGCGGGGATTACAATGAGCAGTTCTTC. Translating it yields CASSQASGDYNEQFF. The chain carries TRBV4-1 and TRBJ2-1, with TRBD2 matching over 9 bases. The V gene end was trimmed by 1 base and the J gene end by 4 bases; junction bases not matched to a gene: 2. Germline lookup yields CDR1 MGHRA and CDR2 YSYEKL. The CDR3 is 15 residues long.

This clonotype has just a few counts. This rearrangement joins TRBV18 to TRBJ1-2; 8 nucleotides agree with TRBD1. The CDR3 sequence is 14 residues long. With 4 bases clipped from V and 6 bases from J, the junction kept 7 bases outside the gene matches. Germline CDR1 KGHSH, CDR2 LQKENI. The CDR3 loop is CASSQGQDWDGYTF. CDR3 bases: TGTGCCAGCTCACAGGGACAGGACTGGGATGGCTACACCTTC.

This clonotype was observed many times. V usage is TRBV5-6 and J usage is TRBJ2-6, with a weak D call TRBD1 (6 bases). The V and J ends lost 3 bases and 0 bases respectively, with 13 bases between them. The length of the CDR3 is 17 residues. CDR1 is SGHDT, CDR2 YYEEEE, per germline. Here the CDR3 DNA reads TGTGCCAGCAGCTCGACAGGAACTAACTCTGGGGCCAACGTCCTGACTTTC. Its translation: CASSSTGTNSGANVLTF.

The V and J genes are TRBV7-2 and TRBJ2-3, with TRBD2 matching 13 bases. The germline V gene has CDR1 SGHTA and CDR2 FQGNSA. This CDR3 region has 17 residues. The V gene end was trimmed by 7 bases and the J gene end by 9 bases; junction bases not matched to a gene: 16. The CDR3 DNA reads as TGTGCCAGCACCGGACTAGCGGGGGCGCGTTCCTGGGGAACGCAGTATTTT. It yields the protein CASTGLAGARSWGTQYF.

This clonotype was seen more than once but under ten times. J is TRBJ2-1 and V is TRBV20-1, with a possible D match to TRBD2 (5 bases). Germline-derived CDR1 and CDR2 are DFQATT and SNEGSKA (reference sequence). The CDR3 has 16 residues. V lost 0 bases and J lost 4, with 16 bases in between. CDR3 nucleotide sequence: TGCAGTGCTAGAGATTGGGCGGCCGGCGGGTACAATGAGCAGTTCTTC. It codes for CSARDWAAGGYNEQFF.

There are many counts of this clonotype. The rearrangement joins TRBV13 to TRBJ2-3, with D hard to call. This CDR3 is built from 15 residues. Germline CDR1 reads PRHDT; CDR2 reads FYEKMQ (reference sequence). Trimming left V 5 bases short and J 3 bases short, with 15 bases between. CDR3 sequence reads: CASSHGNERTDTQYF. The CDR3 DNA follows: TGTGCCAGCAGCCATGGGAACGAACGTACAGATACGCAGTATTTT.

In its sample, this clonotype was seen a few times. CDR3 sequence reads: CASSEVGGGNNEQFF. Here the CDR3 DNA reads TGTGCCAGCAGTGAGGTTGGGGGCGGGAACAATGAGCAGTTCTTC. This chain connects TRBV2 to TRBJ2-1; D is possibly TRBD1 or TRBD2 (6 bases each). Per the germline V gene, CDR1 is SNHLY and CDR2 is FYNNEI. The ends were cut back, 3 bases at V and 5 bases at J, with 14 bases in the middle. The CDR3 contains 15 residues.

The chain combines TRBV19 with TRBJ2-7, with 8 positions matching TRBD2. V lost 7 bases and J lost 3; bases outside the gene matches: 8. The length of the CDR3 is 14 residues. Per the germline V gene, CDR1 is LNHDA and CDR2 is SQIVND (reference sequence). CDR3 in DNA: TGTGCCAGTAAGCTTCAGCGGGGGAGCTACGAGCAGTACTTC. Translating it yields CASKLQRGSYEQYF.